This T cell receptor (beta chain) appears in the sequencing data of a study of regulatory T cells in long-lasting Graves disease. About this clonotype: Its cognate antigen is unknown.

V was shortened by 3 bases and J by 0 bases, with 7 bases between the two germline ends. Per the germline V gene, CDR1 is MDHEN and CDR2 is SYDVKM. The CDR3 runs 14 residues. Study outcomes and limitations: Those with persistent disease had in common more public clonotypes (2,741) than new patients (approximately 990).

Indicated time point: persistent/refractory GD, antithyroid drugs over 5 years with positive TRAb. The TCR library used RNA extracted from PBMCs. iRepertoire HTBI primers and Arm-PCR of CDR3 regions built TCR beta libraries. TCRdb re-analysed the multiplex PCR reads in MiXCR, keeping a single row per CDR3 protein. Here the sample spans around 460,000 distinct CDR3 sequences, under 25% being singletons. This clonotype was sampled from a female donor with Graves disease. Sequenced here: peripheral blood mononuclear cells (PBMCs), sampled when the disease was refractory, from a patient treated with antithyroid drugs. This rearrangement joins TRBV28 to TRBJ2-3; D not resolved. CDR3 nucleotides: TGTGCCAGCAGTTTTGCCAGGAGCACAGATACGCAGTATTTT. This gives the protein CASSFARSTDTQYF.